This T cell receptor beta chain was retrieved from a study of blood T cell repertoires in COVID-19. This CDR3 region has 13 residues. V trimming: 6 bases; J trimming: 8 bases; junction bases outside the gene matches: 9. Source study methods: Amplification of reference gene primers provided the estimated nucleated cell counts. Clones were sequenced by immunoSEQ multiplex PCR, and TCRdb holds only the in-frame ones, with some missing. V and J calls and clone size are given by that table; D and trimming were obtained from the DNA. The sample has roughly 170,000 clones, more than 75% seen once. The sequence was collected from a woman aged 50 to 60 with COVID-19, enrolled during active disease. Material: peripheral blood. The chain has TRBV12-3 or TRBV12-4 and TRBJ1-2, with 7 bases identical to TRBD1. In DNA form, the CDR3 reads TGTGCCAGCAGCCTAGACAGGGCGGGGGGCTACACCTTC. It codes for CASSLDRAGGYTF.